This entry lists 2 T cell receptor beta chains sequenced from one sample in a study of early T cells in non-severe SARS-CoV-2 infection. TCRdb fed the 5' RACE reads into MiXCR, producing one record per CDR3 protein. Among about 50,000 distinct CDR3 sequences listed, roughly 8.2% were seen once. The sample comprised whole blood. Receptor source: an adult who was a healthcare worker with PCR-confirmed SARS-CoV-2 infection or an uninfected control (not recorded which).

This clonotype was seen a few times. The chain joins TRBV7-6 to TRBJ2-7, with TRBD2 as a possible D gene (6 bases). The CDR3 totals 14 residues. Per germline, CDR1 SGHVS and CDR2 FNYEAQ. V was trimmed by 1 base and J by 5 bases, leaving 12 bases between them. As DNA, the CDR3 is TGTGCCAGCAGCTTAGTTTCAGGAGGGGACGAGCAGTACTTC. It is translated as CASSLVSGGDEQYF.

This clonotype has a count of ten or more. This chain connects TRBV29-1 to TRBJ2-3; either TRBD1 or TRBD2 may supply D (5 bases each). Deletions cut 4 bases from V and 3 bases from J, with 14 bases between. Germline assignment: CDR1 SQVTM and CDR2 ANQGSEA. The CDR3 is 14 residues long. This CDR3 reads CSVAGMGVTDTQYF. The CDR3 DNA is TGCAGCGTTGCAGGGATGGGGGTGACAGATACGCAGTATTTT.